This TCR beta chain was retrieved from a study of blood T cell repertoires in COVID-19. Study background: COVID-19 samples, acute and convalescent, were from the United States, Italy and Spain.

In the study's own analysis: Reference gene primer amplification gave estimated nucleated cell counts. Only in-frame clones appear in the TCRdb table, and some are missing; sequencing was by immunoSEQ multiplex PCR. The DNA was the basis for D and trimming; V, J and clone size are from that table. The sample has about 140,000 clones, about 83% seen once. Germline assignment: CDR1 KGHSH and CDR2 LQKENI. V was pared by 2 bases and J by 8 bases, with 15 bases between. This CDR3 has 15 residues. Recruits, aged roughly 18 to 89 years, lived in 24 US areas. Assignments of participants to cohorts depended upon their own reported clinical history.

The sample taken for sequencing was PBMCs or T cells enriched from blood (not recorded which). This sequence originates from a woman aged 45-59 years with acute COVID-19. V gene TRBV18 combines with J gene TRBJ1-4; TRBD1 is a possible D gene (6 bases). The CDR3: CASSPDRTKGEKLFF. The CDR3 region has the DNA TGTGCCAGCTCACCAGACAGGACAAAAGGGGAAAAACTGTTTTTT. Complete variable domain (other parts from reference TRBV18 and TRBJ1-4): NAGVMQNPRHLVRRRGQEARLRCSPMKGHSHVYWYRQLPEEGLKFMVYLQKENIIDESGMPKERFSAEFPKEGPSILRIQQVVRGDSAAYFCASSPDRTKGEKLFFGSGTQLSVL.